These 19 T cell receptor beta chains originate from one sample sequenced in a study of cytomegalovirus exposure and HLA in healthy donors. The study ran its PCR with 60 Vbeta and 13 Jbeta primers. Sequencing was performed with immunoSEQ multiplex PCR; in TCRdb, only in-frame clones are kept and a portion is missing. The data hold 90,000 to 120,000 clones, with 76% observed a single time. The sample taken for sequencing was PBMCs. The receptors shown here come from a young man in good health and CMV-seronegative.

This clone was counted only a few times. This chain joins TRBV7-6 and TRBJ2-7; D gene unclear. Germline V CDR1 and CDR2: SGHVS, FNYEAQ. The CDR3 is 13 amino acids. The germline V and J ends were trimmed by 2 bases and 3 bases, with 8 bases remaining between them. CDR3 nucleotides: TGTGCCAGCAGCTTATCCTCGCGCTACGAGCAGTACTTC. This gives the protein CASSLSSRYEQYF.

V and J are TRBV28 and TRBJ2-1; 7 nucleotides agree with TRBD1. The germline gives CDR1 MDHEN, CDR2 SYDVKM. The CDR3 sequence is 14 residues long. Trimming removed 5 bases from V and 6 bases from J; junction bases left unmatched: 7. The CDR3 region has the DNA TGTGCCAGCAGTCCCCCGGACAGGCTCAATGAGCAGTTCTTC. Its protein product is CASSPPDRLNEQFF.

The V gene is TRBV5-4, the J gene TRBJ1-4; 9 positions agree with TRBD1. The V and J ends lost 4 bases and 8 bases, in that order; junction bases with no gene match: 9. The CDR3 extends over 15 amino acids. The germline V gene has CDR1 SGHNT and CDR2 YYREEE (reference sequence). CDR3 in amino acids: CASSRGTGRSEKLFF. The CDR3 bases are TGTGCCAGCAGCCGGGGGACAGGGAGGTCCGAAAAACTGTTTTTT.

The rearrangement joins TRBV15 to TRBJ2-1; D ambiguous. CDR3 length equals 11 residues. The germline V gene has CDR1 LNHNV and CDR2 YYDKDF (reference sequence). V lost 8 bases and J lost 6, with 8 bases in between. The CDR3 is CATFSANEQFF. CDR3 bases: TGTGCCACCTTTAGTGCCAATGAGCAGTTCTTC.

This clone came up a few times. The sample holds other DNA sequences that translate to the same CDR3. V usage is TRBV28 and J usage is TRBJ1-5; 7 nucleotides line up with TRBD1. V dropped 5 bases and J dropped 2; count of bases not matched to a gene: 0. Germline CDR1 and CDR2: MDHEN and SYDVKM. CDR3 length equals 13 residues. For the CDR3, the DNA is TGTGCCAGCAGTGACAGGGGCAATCAGCCCCAGCATTTT. It translates to CASSDRGNQPQHF. The full variable domain, with the rest looked up from reference TRBV28 and TRBJ1-5, is DVKVTQSSRYLVKRTGEKVFLECVQDMDHENMFWYRQDPGLGLRLIYFSYDVKMKEKGDIPEGYSVSREKKERFSLILESASTNQTSMYLCASSDRGNQPQHFGDGTRLSIL.

This rearrangement joins TRBV12-2 to TRBJ2-7; the table names TRBD1, a call not compared with the DNA. TRBV12-2 represents a pseudogene. This CDR3 spans 18 amino acids. The CDR3 here is CASRLARRQGGGTYEQYF. The CDR3 DNA follows: TGTGCAAGTCGCTTAGCGCGGAGACAGGGGGGCGGCACCTACGAGCAGTACTTC.

The count of this clone is one. The rearrangement joins TRBV7-6 to TRBJ2-5; D is perhaps TRBD1 (5 bases). The CDR3 has 16 residues. Germline CDR1 and CDR2: SGHVS and FNYEAQ. The V end lost 2 bases, the J end lost 2 bases, and 15 bases lay between the germline ends. The CDR3 DNA reads as TGTGCCAGCAGCTTAACTCCCCCACAGGTACAAGAGACCCAGTACTTC. Amino acids: CASSLTPPQVQETQYF.

The rearrangement joins TRBV7-2 to TRBJ2-7; D possibly corresponds to TRBD2 (7 bases). This CDR3 contains 15 residues. The V end was cut by 0 bases, the J end by 2 bases, with 11 bases between. The germline CDR1 and CDR2 sequences are SGHTA and FQGNSA. CDR3 sequence reads: CASSLARGPPYEQYF. The CDR3 DNA follows: TGTGCCAGCAGCTTAGCGCGGGGGCCGCCCTACGAGCAGTACTTC.

This sequence joins TRBV19 and TRBJ2-4; possibly TRBD1 for D (7 bases). Trimming stripped 8 bases from V and 6 bases from J, with 14 bases between. The V gene's germline CDR1 is LNHDA and CDR2 SQIVND (reference sequence). This CDR3 has 13 amino acids. This chain's CDR3 is CASRGTALNIQYF. CDR3 coding DNA: TGTGCCAGTCGGGGGACAGCATTAAACATTCAGTACTTC.

The count of this clone is one. V gene TRBV7-8 combines with J gene TRBJ2-3; D not certain. Germline values: CDR1 SGHVS, CDR2 FQNEAQ. This CDR3 has 15 amino acids. V gave up 1 base and J gave up 2 bases, with 10 bases separating them. CDR3 coding DNA: TGTGCCAGCAGCTTAGGTCTGAGGAACACAGATACGCAGTATTTT. This codes for CASSLGLRNTDTQYF.

This sequence joins TRBV27 and TRBJ2-1; 9 bases agree with TRBD2. With 3 bases clipped from V and 5 bases from J, the junction kept 8 bases outside the gene matches. CDR3 length equals 16 residues. Per germline, CDR1 MNHEY and CDR2 SMNVEV (reference sequence). The CDR3 DNA reads as TGTGCCAGCAGTTTGGGGCGGGGGGGCAAAAACAATGAGCAGTTCTTC. Translation gives CASSLGRGGKNNEQFF.

The chain carries TRBV6-1 and TRBJ2-7; D possibly corresponds to TRBD1 (6 bases). Germline CDR1 and CDR2: MNHNS and SASEGT. The V gene lost 6 bases and the J gene lost 7 bases, with 10 bases spanning the gap. This CDR3 has 11 residues. CDR3 sequence (DNA): TGTGCCAGCAGGGGGGCGTGGGAGCAGTACTTC. Translation gives CASRGAWEQYF.

This chain uses TRBV5-1 with TRBJ1-1, with a tentative D call TRBD1 (5 bases). This CDR3 region has 15 residues. The V gene's germline CDR1 is SGHRS and CDR2 YFSETQ. The ends were cut back, 0 bases at V and 5 bases at J, with 14 bases in the middle. CDR3 region: CASSLESQGITEAFF. As DNA, the CDR3 is TGCGCCAGCAGCTTGGAGTCGCAGGGAATAACTGAAGCTTTCTTT.

The J gene is TRBJ2-7, the V gene TRBV5-6; a possible D gene is TRBD1 (5 bases). Per the germline V gene, CDR1 is SGHDT and CDR2 is YYEEEE. V lost 4 bases to trimming and J lost 1 base, with 9 bases between them. The CDR3 totals 13 residues. The CDR3 coding sequence is TGTGCCAGCAGCAAAACAGGTTCCTACGAGCAGTACTTC. Translating it yields CASSKTGSYEQYF. The variable domain in full, completed from reference TRBV5-6 and TRBJ2-7, reads DAGVTQSPTHLIKTRGQQVTLRCSPKSGHDTVSWYQQALGQGPQFIFQYYEEEERQRGNFPDRFSGHQFPNYSSELNVNALLLGDSALYLCASSKTGSYEQYFGPGTRLTVT.

This rearrangement joins TRBV29-1 to TRBJ2-3; 10 bases line up with TRBD2. Germline trimming cut 6 bases from V and 3 bases from J; bases unmatched to any gene: 12. The germline V gene encodes CDR1 SQVTM and CDR2 ANQGSEA. The CDR3 extends over 16 amino acids. For the CDR3, the DNA is TGCAGCGTCCAAACCGCGAGCGGGGGGGCAACAGATACGCAGTATTTT. It is translated as CSVQTASGGATDTQYF.

This clone is a singleton in its sample. V and J are TRBV7-3 and TRBJ2-1; 10 bases map to TRBD1. Germline V gene lookup returns CDR1 SGHTA and CDR2 FQGTGA. The V gene end was trimmed by 1 base and the J gene end by 7 bases; junction bases not matched to a gene: 4. The CDR3 spans 15 residues. CDR3 protein: CASSLRWGQGNEQFF. CDR3 DNA sequence: TGTGCCAGCAGCTTAAGGTGGGGACAGGGGAATGAGCAGTTCTTC.

The chain combines TRBV19 with TRBJ1-6, with 10 bases aligning to TRBD1. The length of the CDR3 is 13 residues. Trimming took 10 bases from V and 8 from J; bases not matched to a gene: 5. Germline V lookup: CDR1 LNHDA, CDR2 SQIVND (reference sequence). DNA for the CDR3: TGTGCCACCCACGGGACAGGGGATTCACCCCTCCACTTT. Encoded protein: CATHGTGDSPLHF.

The V gene is TRBV6-1, the J gene TRBJ1-5, with D unresolved. CDR1 is MNHNS, CDR2 SASEGT, per germline. Trimming took off 1 base at V and 7 bases at J, with 8 bases between the two ends. The CDR3 sequence is 13 residues long. The CDR3 protein is CASSEGGGQPQHF. In DNA form, the CDR3 reads TGTGCCAGCAGTGAAGGGGGAGGGCAGCCCCAGCATTTT.

Of note for this clone: The junction and the germline gene differ at one end; a read error may be behind it. The chain links TRBV11-2 to TRBJ1-6; TRBD1 agrees at 7 bases. The V gene's germline CDR1 is SGHAT and CDR2 FQNNGV. This CDR3 has 14 amino acids. CDR3 DNA: TGTGCCAGCAGCTTGGGGACAGTTAATTCACCCCCCCACTTT. Protein sequence: CASSLGTVNSPPHF.